These 32 T cell receptor beta chains were sequenced from one sample in a study of OX40 agonist ivuxolimab in advanced cancers. Data came from immunoSEQ multiplex PCR; TCRdb stores just in-frame clones and leaves some out. The sample carries some 60,000 clones, roughly nine tenths recorded once. The specimen comprised CD4+ or CD8+ T cells sorted from blood, sampled in a trial of the OX40 agonist ivuxolimab. The receptors stem from an adult with an advanced solid tumor such as melanoma, head and neck, liver or kidney cancer.

The chain combines TRBV7-3 with TRBJ2-5; no definite D call. The V end was cut by 2 bases, the J end by 5 bases, with 12 bases between. Germline CDR1 SGHTA, CDR2 FQGTGA. This CDR3 is 14 amino acids long. CDR3 sequence reads: CASSLFSRPETQYF. The CDR3 region has the DNA TGTGCCAGCAGCTTATTTTCCCGCCCCGAGACCCAGTACTTC.

The CDR3 loop is CASSEGTGSGNTIYF. CDR3 bases: TGTGCCAGCAGTGAAGGGACAGGCTCTGGAAACACCATATATTTT. The J gene is TRBJ1-3, the V gene TRBV2, with 7 bases matching TRBD1. The CDR3 is 15 residues long. V lost 1 base, J lost 0 bases, and 0 bases stayed unmatched. Germline CDR1 is SNHLY and CDR2 is FYNNEI. The full variable domain, its missing parts supplied by reference TRBV2 and TRBJ1-3, is EPEVTQTPSHQVTQMGQEVILRCVPISNHLYFYWYRQILGQKVEFLVSFYNNEISEKSEIFDDQFSVERPDGSNFTLKIRSTKLEDSAMYFCASSEGTGSGNTIYFGEGSWLTVV.

The chain uses TRBV11-2 and TRBJ2-1, with 7 bases matching TRBD1. CDR3 size: 13 residues. CDR1 and CDR2 (germline): SGHAT, FQNNGV. The V and J ends lost 5 bases and 12 bases, in that order; junction bases with no gene match: 10. The DNA for the CDR3 is TGTGCCAGCAGCGGGGTACAGGGGTCCCGGCAGTTCTTC. Residues: CASSGVQGSRQFF.

The CDR3 reads CASSPDLVTQETQYF. The DNA for the CDR3 is TGTGCCAGCAGCCCGGATTTGGTCACACAAGAGACCCAGTACTTC. The chain combines TRBV7-9 with TRBJ2-5; no reliable D call. Germline lookup yields CDR1 SEHNR and CDR2 FQNEAQ (reference sequence). Trimming removed 5 bases from V and 2 bases from J, with 15 bases in between. The CDR3 contains 15 residues.

V usage is TRBV27 and J usage is TRBJ1-1, with TRBD1 as a possible D gene (6 bases). V gave up 2 bases and J gave up 11 bases, with 15 bases separating them. The CDR3 has 13 amino acids. CDR1 is MNHEY, CDR2 SMNVEV, per germline (reference sequence). This CDR3 reads CASSLKETGTAFF. CDR3 bases: TGTGCCAGCAGTTTAAAGGAAACAGGGACGGCTTTCTTT.

The rearrangement uses TRBV28 and TRBJ1-2; D remains ambiguous. The CDR3 covers 11 residues. The V gene lost 6 bases and the J gene lost 2 bases, with 4 bases spanning the gap. The germline V gene has CDR1 MDHEN and CDR2 SYDVKM. The DNA of the CDR3 is TGTGCCAGCAGGGTCAACTATGGCTACACCTTC. Protein product: CASRVNYGYTF.

This chain joins TRBV5-1 and TRBJ2-4; TRBD1 might be the D (6 bases). Trimming took off 4 bases at V and 5 bases at J, with 10 bases between the two ends. From germline, CDR1 is SGHRS and CDR2 YFSETQ. The CDR3 has 13 amino acids. CDR3 coding DNA: TGCGCCAGCAGCCTACAGGGAGAAAACATTCAGTACTTC. The encoded protein is CASSLQGENIQYF.

The CDR3 DNA sequence: TGTGCCTGGAGTGCGGGGCCGACAGATACGCAGTATTTT. Translating gives CAWSAGPTDTQYF. This chain uses TRBV30 with TRBJ2-3; D may correspond to TRBD1 or TRBD2 (5 bases each). Germline V gene lookup returns CDR1 GTSNPN and CDR2 SVGIG (reference sequence). The V end was cut by 1 base, the J end by 3 bases, with 8 bases between. This CDR3 contains 13 residues.

J is TRBJ2-7 and V is TRBV28, with unresolved D. This CDR3 spans 11 amino acids. V lost 7 bases and J lost 4, with 8 bases in between. The germline CDR1 and CDR2 sequences are MDHEN and SYDVKM. CDR3 residues: CASTTRYEQYF. DNA for the CDR3: TGTGCCAGCACTACCAGGTACGAGCAGTACTTC. Looking up the rest from reference TRBV28 and TRBJ2-7 gives the full variable domain: DVKVTQSSRYLVKRTGEKVFLECVQDMDHENMFWYRQDPGLGLRLIYFSYDVKMKEKGDIPEGYSVSREKKERFSLILESASTNQTSMYLCASTTRYEQYFGPGTRLTVT.

This clone was observed a single time. The chain carries TRBV6-6 and TRBJ2-2, with D unresolved. Per germline, CDR1 MNHNY and CDR2 SVGAGI (reference sequence). Trimming stripped 0 bases from V and 1 base from J, with 3 bases between. This CDR3 is built from 14 residues. The CDR3 bases are TGTGCCAGCAGTTACTCTGGGAACACCGGGGAGCTGTTTTTT. Translated, it gives CASSYSGNTGELFF.

This clone was counted a single time. The chain carries TRBV5-1 and TRBJ1-2, with D hard to call. The CDR3 totals 12 residues. With 0 bases removed from V and 4 bases from J, the gap between germline ends came to 4 bases. Germline CDR1 and CDR2: SGHRS and YFSETQ. The CDR3 spells CASSLGVYGYTF. DNA of the CDR3: TGCGCCAGCAGCTTGGGTGTCTATGGCTACACCTTC.

The chain combines TRBV7-2 with TRBJ2-1; the match to TRBD2 covers 7 bases. This CDR3 comprises 17 residues. J lost 5 bases, V lost 6 bases, and 16 bases had no gene match. Germline V lookup: CDR1 SGHTA, CDR2 FQGNSA. The CDR3 loop reads CASRGRTRRLADNEQFF. The CDR3, as DNA: TGTGCCAGCAGGGGCCGGACGCGGAGGCTAGCGGACAATGAGCAGTTCTTC.

This clone has just one count. J is TRBJ2-3 and V is TRBV30; 10 nucleotides line up with TRBD2. After removal of 0 bases from V and 1 base from J, the junction contained 4 bases not matched to a gene. The germline V gene encodes CDR1 GTSNPN and CDR2 SVGIG (reference sequence). The CDR3 loop spans 16 amino acids. DNA of the CDR3: TGTGCCTGGAGTGTAGGGCTAGCGGGGGGCACAGATACGCAGTATTTT. Its translation is CAWSVGLAGGTDTQYF.

The gene calls are TRBV6-6 and TRBJ2-7, with 7 bases matching TRBD1. The CDR3 extends over 14 amino acids. Germline V gives CDR1 MNHNY, CDR2 SVGAGI (reference sequence). The J segment lost 2 bases and the V segment lost 6 bases, leaving 7 bases of the junction unmatched. The CDR3 reads CASRPRDSPYEQYF. The CDR3 region has the DNA TGTGCCAGCAGGCCCCGGGACAGCCCCTACGAGCAGTACTTC.

The chain is built from TRBV11-2 and TRBJ2-1; D gene ambiguous. The germline gives CDR1 SGHAT, CDR2 FQNNGV. This CDR3 has 13 residues. V dropped 4 bases and J dropped 10 bases, with 14 bases sitting between them. CDR3 in DNA: TGTGCCAGCAGCTCGTCCATAGCTTTGGAGCAGTTCTTC. Translating gives CASSSSIALEQFF.

The CDR3 protein is CAPGCAGELFF. CDR3 sequence (DNA): TGTGCCCCGGGATGCGCCGGGGAGCTGTTTTTT. This rearrangement joins TRBV7-3 to TRBJ2-2; TRBD2 might be the D (5 bases). Germline CDR1 and CDR2: SGHTA and FQGTGA. The CDR3 is 11 residues long. Trimming cost V 11 bases and J 6 bases, with 10 bases left between them.

The rearrangement joins TRBV5-4 to TRBJ2-3; 9 bases align to TRBD2. The CDR3 length is 14 residues. CDR1 and CDR2 (germline): SGHNT, YYREEE (reference sequence). V lost 1 base, J lost 3 bases, and 0 bases stayed unmatched. In nucleotides, the CDR3 is TGTGCCAGCAGCTTGAGCGGGAGGACAGATACGCAGTATTTT. This translates into CASSLSGRTDTQYF.

The chain links TRBV7-3 to TRBJ1-3, with D possibly matching TRBD1 (6 bases). This CDR3 is built from 17 residues. Germline V gene data show CDR1 as SGHTA and CDR2 as FQGTGA. Trimming took 6 bases from V and 4 from J, leaving 22 bases between them. Here the CDR3 reads CASSPTGGAAPGNTIYF. The CDR3 DNA follows: TGTGCCAGCAGTCCCACCGGGGGGGCAGCTCCCGGAAACACCATATATTTT.

This chain connects TRBV6-5 to TRBJ2-5; D may be TRBD2 (5 bases). The germline CDR1 and CDR2 sequences are MNHEY and SVGAGI. The CDR3 has 12 amino acids. Trimming pared 6 bases from V and 5 bases from J, leaving 10 bases between. CDR3 DNA: TGTGCCAGCAGGGAGGCCCAGGAGACCCAGTACTTC. This sequence encodes CASREAQETQYF.

This clone was observed a few times. The CDR3 nucleotides read TGTGCCAGCAGTATGAACACCGGGGAGCTGTTTTTT. It yields the protein CASSMNTGELFF. The V call is TRBV7-9, the J call TRBJ2-2; D call uncertain. This CDR3 has 12 residues. The ends were cut back, 6 bases at V and 1 base at J, with 3 bases in the middle. Germline-derived CDR1 and CDR2 are SEHNR and FQNEAQ (reference sequence).

The gene calls are TRBV5-6 and TRBJ2-2; D ambiguous. V lost 2 bases and J 7 bases, leaving 6 bases between the germline ends. Germline CDR1 is SGHDT and CDR2 is YYEEEE. This CDR3 is 12 amino acids long. The CDR3 region is CASSFGDGELFF. Written as DNA, the CDR3 is TGTGCCAGCAGCTTTGGGGACGGGGAGCTGTTTTTT. The full variable domain, its missing parts supplied by reference TRBV5-6 and TRBJ2-2, is DAGVTQSPTHLIKTRGQQVTLRCSPKSGHDTVSWYQQALGQGPQFIFQYYEEEERQRGNFPDRFSGHQFPNYSSELNVNALLLGDSALYLCASSFGDGELFFGEGSRLTVL.

V is TRBV30 and J is TRBJ1-4; weak D call: TRBD1 (5 bases). The CDR3 is made up of 13 amino acids. V dropped 2 bases and J dropped 6 bases, with 10 bases sitting between them. CDR1 and CDR2 from the germline V gene are GTSNPN and SVGIG (reference sequence). CDR3 DNA: TGTGCCTGGAGTAGGCCGGGGGATGAAAAACTGTTTTTT. It is translated as CAWSRPGDEKLFF.

This rearrangement joins TRBV4-2 to TRBJ1-4; D is unresolved. Germline V CDR1 and CDR2: LGHNA, YNFKEQ. Trimming pared 0 bases from V and 15 bases from J, leaving 14 bases between. The CDR3 runs 13 residues. The CDR3 DNA reads TGTGCCAGCAGCCAAGAGGCGGACCGCCAATTGTTTTTT. Translating it yields CASSQEADRQLFF.

The chain recombines TRBV7-8 with TRBJ2-3; tentative D call: TRBD2 (6 bases). Germline lookup yields CDR1 SGHVS and CDR2 FQNEAQ. The CDR3 is 13 residues long. V lost 0 bases and J lost 5, with 6 bases in between. CDR3: CASSLAGGDTQYF. The CDR3 DNA follows: TGTGCCAGCAGCTTAGCGGGGGGAGATACGCAGTATTTT.

The chain joins TRBV9 to TRBJ2-7; 8 nucleotides agree with TRBD2. The germline V gene encodes CDR1 SGDLS and CDR2 YYNGEE. This CDR3 is 12 amino acids long. After removal of 4 bases from V and 4 bases from J, the junction contained 1 base not matched to a gene. CDR3 in DNA: TGTGCCAGCAGCACTAGCGGTTACGAGCAGTACTTC. Residues: CASSTSGYEQYF.

The genes are TRBV9 and TRBJ2-7, with D possibly matching TRBD1 (6 bases). V dropped 0 bases and J dropped 2 bases, with 9 bases sitting between them. The CDR3 loop spans 14 amino acids. CDR1 SGDLS and CDR2 YYNGEE come from the germline V gene. DNA for the CDR3: TGTGCCAGCAGCGTAGACCAGGGGACCTACGAGCAGTACTTC. It yields the protein CASSVDQGTYEQYF.

This chain connects TRBV9 to TRBJ2-2; 12 bases line up with TRBD2. Germline V lookup: CDR1 SGDLS, CDR2 YYNGEE. Germline trimming cut 4 bases from V and 6 bases from J; bases unmatched to any gene: 10. The CDR3 is made up of 17 amino acids. As DNA, the CDR3 is TGTGCCAGCAGCCCTTATTCTAGCGGGAGGGCGCCCGGGGAGCTGTTTTTT. Protein: CASSPYSSGRAPGELFF.

The chain employs TRBV18 and TRBJ1-5; D remains unclear. The V end was cut by 2 bases, the J end by 6 bases, with 11 bases between. CDR1 is KGHSH, CDR2 LQKENI, per germline. The CDR3 totals 14 residues. CDR3: CASSPDAGVQPQHF. The CDR3, as DNA: TGTGCCAGCTCACCAGACGCCGGGGTTCAGCCCCAGCATTTT. Variable domain in full (rest from reference TRBV18 and TRBJ1-5): NAGVMQNPRHLVRRRGQEARLRCSPMKGHSHVYWYRQLPEEGLKFMVYLQKENIIDESGMPKERFSAEFPKEGPSILRIQQVVRGDSAAYFCASSPDAGVQPQHFGDGTRLSIL.

This chain links TRBV5-1 with TRBJ2-3; D is tentatively TRBD1 or TRBD2 (5 bases each). Germline loops: CDR1 SGHRS, CDR2 YFSETQ. The CDR3 has 15 amino acids. The V gene lost 0 bases and the J gene lost 3 bases, with 11 bases spanning the gap. The DNA of the CDR3 is TGCGCCAGCAGCTTGGGTACGGGACGAACAGATACGCAGTATTTT. Translating gives CASSLGTGRTDTQYF.

V and J are TRBV6-4 and TRBJ2-7, with 7 bases matching TRBD1. Germline lookup yields CDR1 MRHNA and CDR2 SNTAGT. Unmatched junction bases numbered 6, after V lost 10 bases and J lost 6 bases. CDR3 length: 11 residues. CDR3: CAKTGDCEQYF. In DNA form, the CDR3 reads TGTGCCAAAACAGGGGATTGCGAGCAGTACTTC.

The gene calls are TRBV7-9 and TRBJ2-7; a possible D gene is TRBD1 (5 bases). The CDR3 is 16 residues long. Trimming took 4 bases from V and 0 from J, leaving 16 bases between them. Germline V gene lookup returns CDR1 SEHNR and CDR2 FQNEAQ (reference sequence). The CDR3 is CASSSVGRVSSYEQYF. The CDR3 DNA is TGTGCCAGCAGCTCCGTGGGGCGAGTGAGCTCCTACGAGCAGTACTTC. The complete variable domain, with remaining parts taken from reference TRBV7-9 and TRBJ2-7, reads DTGVSQNPRHKITKRGQNVTFRCDPISEHNRLYWYRQTLGQGPEFLTYFQNEAQLEKSRLLSDRFSAERPKGSFSTLEIQRTEQGDSAMYLCASSSVGRVSSYEQYFGPGTRLTVT.

The chain employs TRBV19 and TRBJ2-2; 10 bases fit TRBD1. The V segment lost 4 bases and the J segment 6 bases; nucleotides outside the gene matches: 5. The CDR3 contains 15 residues. Germline CDR1 is LNHDA and CDR2 is SQIVND (reference sequence). The CDR3 bases are TGTGCCAGTAGTAGATCCGGGACAGGGGCCGGGGAGCTGTTTTTT. It yields the protein CASSRSGTGAGELFF.